This is a list of T cell receptor beta chains from one sample in a study of T cells in Graves' hyperthyroidism and ophthalmopathy. One entry per CDR3 protein results from TCRdb running MiXCR on the multiplex PCR reads. Among around 440,000 distinct CDR3 sequences, approximately 14% were seen once, and the ten largest hold roughly 15%. Material for sequencing was blood. Every receptor here comes from a woman between 18 and 29 years old with Graves' hyperthyroidism. The CDR3 runs from the conserved cysteine through the conserved F or W. A D gene is named only where the DNA matches it firmly. Only part of the rows carry a size: once, few, many, or a class if the clone is expanded.

J gene | clone size | V gene | D gene | CDR3 DNA | CDR3 protein
TRBJ1-1 | many | TRBV5-5 | - | TGTGCCAGCAGCCTTACAGGTTCCCTGAACACTGAAGCTTTCTTT | CASSLTGSLNTEAFF
TRBJ2-1 | few | TRBV20-1 | TRBD2 | TGCAGTGTCACTAGGGGGACTAGGAGGTACAATGAGCAGTTCTTC | CSVTRGTRRYNEQFF
TRBJ2-1 | few | TRBV7-8 | - | TGTGCCAGCACCCCGGGCAGGGGGGGCCCGTTGAGTGAGCAGTTCTTC | CASTPGRGGPLSEQFF
TRBJ2-1 | - | TRBV19 | - | TGTGCCAGTACGGACACCCGCAATGGTGTGGATGAGCAGTTCTTC | CASTDTRNGVDEQFF
TRBJ2-2 | many | TRBV11-2 | - | TGTGCCAGCAGCTTCCTTAGGATGGTAGATACCGGGGAGCTGTTTTTT | CASSFLRMVDTGELFF
TRBJ1-5 | - | TRBV6-5 | - | TGTGCCAGCAGTTGGGAGGGCACTAGCAATCAGCCCCAGCATTTT | CASSWEGTSNQPQHF
TRBJ2-5 | - | TRBV11-2 | - | TGTGCCAGCAGCTTCAGGGGGGGGGGGCAGACCCAGTACTTC | CASSFRGGGQTQYF
TRBJ1-1 | few | TRBV20-1 | - | TGCAGTGCTAGTTTCGGGAACACTGAAGCTTTCTTT | CSASFGNTEAFF
TRBJ2-1 | - | TRBV20-1 | TRBD2 | TGCAGTGCTAGCTTCGGACTAGCGGGGGGGCCAATCTACAATGAGCAGTTCTTC | CSASFGLAGGPIYNEQFF
TRBJ2-6 | many | TRBV28 | - | TGTGCCAGCAGCTTTAAAGGTGGGAGCCACGGGGCCAACGTCCTGACTTTC | CASSFKGGSHGANVLTF
TRBJ2-5 | few | TRBV7-9 | - | TGTGCCAGCAGCTTAGATTTAGCCCAAGAGACCCAGTACTTC | CASSLDLAQETQYF
TRBJ1-4 | few | TRBV7-3 | TRBD1 | TGTGCCAGCAGCCCGGACAGGGGCTGGACTAATGAAAAACTGTTTTTT | CASSPDRGWTNEKLFF
TRBJ2-7 | many | TRBV20-1 | TRBD2 | TGCAGTGCTAGCTGGACTAGCGGAGCCTACGAGCAGTACTTC | CSASWTSGAYEQYF
TRBJ2-5 | - | TRBV5-4 | - | TGTGCCAACCACCCGCGGGTGGGCAGGGGGGCGGGAGAGACCCAGTACTTC | CANHPRVGRGAGETQYF
TRBJ2-1 | - | TRBV20-1 | TRBD2 | TGCAGTGCCTCTAGCGGGAGTAGGTACAATGAGCAGTTCTTC | CSASSGSRYNEQFF
TRBJ2-2 | many | TRBV28 | - | TGTGCCAGCAGTTCACCGGGACTTACGGGAGATCGGACCGGGGAGCTGTTTTTT | CASSSPGLTGDRTGELFF
TRBJ1-2 | - | TRBV20-1 | - | TGCAGTGCTCAAAGGGGGGGGGGCTCCTATGGCTACACCTTC | CSAQRGGGSYGYTF
TRBJ2-5 | many | TRBV7-8 | TRBD2 | TGTGCCAGCAGCTTAGTTGCGGGAGGGTACGAGACCCAGTACTTC | CASSLVAGGYETQYF
TRBJ1-1 | many | TRBV18 | - | TGTGCCAGCTCACCAGGTACGGGCCCCACTGAAGCTTTCTTT | CASSPGTGPTEAFF
TRBJ1-3 | - | TRBV9 | - | TGTGCCAGCAGCGTAGGTGTAGCCATCTCTGGAAACACCATATATTTT | CASSVGVAISGNTIYF
TRBJ2-7 | many | TRBV5-1 | TRBD1 | TGCGCCAGCAGCTCCGGGACAGGGGGAGTCGAGCAGTACTTC | CASSSGTGGVEQYF
TRBJ1-1 | few | TRBV3-1 | - | TGTGCCAGCAGCCAAGACTATTTACAGGGCACTGAAGCTTTCTTT | CASSQDYLQGTEAFF
TRBJ1-4 | - | TRBV20-1 | TRBD1 | TGCAGTGCTAACAGGGGGGCTAATGAAAAACTGTTTTTT | CSANRGANEKLFF
TRBJ2-7 | - | TRBV7-6 | - | TGTGCCAGCAGCTTAGAACAGGGAAGTTCCTACGAGCAGTACTTC | CASSLEQGSSYEQYF
TRBJ1-2 | few | TRBV18 | TRBD1 | TGTGCCAGCTCACCCTCCGGGACAGGGACGAAGTATGGCTACACCTTC | CASSPSGTGTKYGYTF
TRBJ1-2 | - | TRBV6-2/TRBV6-3 | TRBD1 | TGTGCCAGCAGTCGGGACAGGGGAGAAGTGGGCTACACCTTC | CASSRDRGEVGYTF
TRBJ2-2 | many | TRBV6-1 | TRBD1 | TGTGCCAGCACCGACTACGGGACAGGGTGGGGAAATACCGGGGAGCTGTTTTTT | CASTDYGTGWGNTGELFF
TRBJ2-3 | few | TRBV7-2 | TRBD2 | TGTGCCAGCAACCCAAGCGGGAGGGTCTCCCCGCAGTATTTT | CASNPSGRVSPQYF
TRBJ2-7 | many | TRBV5-1 | TRBD1 | TGCGCCAGCAGCTTTGGGACAGGGGGGCCACTTTACGAGCAGTACTTC | CASSFGTGGPLYEQYF
TRBJ2-7 | many | TRBV7-9 | - | TGTGCCAGCAGCTTGTTCCACGAGCAGTACTTC | CASSLFHEQYF
TRBJ2-7 | many | TRBV10-3 | - | TGTGCCATCAAGGGGACAAGTTCCCCCGGCGAGCAGTACTTC | CAIKGTSSPGEQYF
TRBJ2-1 | - | TRBV6-5 | - | TGTGCCAGCAGTTACGAGGACAGTTACAATGAGCAGTTCTTC | CASSYEDSYNEQFF
TRBJ2-1 | once | TRBV4-3 | - | TGCGCCAGCAGCCAAGAAAGGGGTTCCTACAATGGGCAGTTCTTC | CASSQERGSYNGQFF
TRBJ2-2 | - | TRBV15 | TRBD2 | TGTGCCACCAGCAGAGTCCCGGGACTAGCGCCCGGGGAGCTGTTTTTT | CATSRVPGLAPGELFF
TRBJ2-7 | many | TRBV10-3 | - | TGTGCCATCAGTGAGCCCGGGAACTACGAGCAGTACTTC | CAISEPGNYEQYF
TRBJ2-7 | many | TRBV2 | TRBD1 | TGTGCCAGCACCGAAATTGGACAGGGAGGTTGGTCCTACGAGCAGTACTTC | CASTEIGQGGWSYEQYF
TRBJ2-5 | many | TRBV9 | - | TGTGCCAGCAGCGTAGTGGACAGCCAAGAGACCCAGTACTTC | CASSVVDSQETQYF
TRBJ2-7 | many | TRBV3-1 | - | TGTGCCAGCAGCCAAGTGGGCTACGAGCAGTACTTC | CASSQVGYEQYF
TRBJ1-1 | many | TRBV5-4 | TRBD1 | TGTGCCAGCAGCCCACCGACAGGGGCGAACACTGAAGCTTTCTTT | CASSPPTGANTEAFF
TRBJ1-5 | few | TRBV19 | - | TGTGCCAGTAGTATGCAGCCCTTCGGGCCCCAGCATTTT | CASSMQPFGPQHF
TRBJ2-7 | many | TRBV27 | TRBD1 | TGTGCCAGCAGTTTAGTAGCAGGGGGCTACGAGCAGTACTTC | CASSLVAGGYEQYF
TRBJ2-7 | - | TRBV20-1 | - | TGCAGTGCTAGGACAGGATTTTACGAGCAGTACTTC | CSARTGFYEQYF
TRBJ1-2 | few | TRBV4-1 | - | TGCGCCAGCAGCCAATCCAGGACGGACTACTATGGCTACACCTTC | CASSQSRTDYYGYTF
TRBJ1-4 | - | TRBV5-5 | - | TGCACCAGCAGCTTGGGACGGGCAACTAATGAAAAACTGTTTTTT | CTSSLGRATNEKLFF
TRBJ2-3 | few | TRBV18 | - | TGTGCCAGCTCACCAGTTCTATTCACAGATACGCAGTATTTT | CASSPVLFTDTQYF